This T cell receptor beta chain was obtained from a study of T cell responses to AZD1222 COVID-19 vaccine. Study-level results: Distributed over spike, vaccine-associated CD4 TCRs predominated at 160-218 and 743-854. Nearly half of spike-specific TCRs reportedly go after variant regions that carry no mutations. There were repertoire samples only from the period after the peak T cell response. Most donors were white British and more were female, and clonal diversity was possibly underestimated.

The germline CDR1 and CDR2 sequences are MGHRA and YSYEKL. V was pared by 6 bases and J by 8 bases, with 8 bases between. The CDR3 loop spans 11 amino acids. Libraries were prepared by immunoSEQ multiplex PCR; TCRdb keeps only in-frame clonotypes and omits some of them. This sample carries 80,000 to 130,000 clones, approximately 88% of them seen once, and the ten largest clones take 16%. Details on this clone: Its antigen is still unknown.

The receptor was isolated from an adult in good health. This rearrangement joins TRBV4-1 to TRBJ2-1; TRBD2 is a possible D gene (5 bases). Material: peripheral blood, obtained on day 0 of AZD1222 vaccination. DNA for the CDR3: TGCGCCAGCAGTACGAGGGATGAGCAGTTCTTC. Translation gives CASSTRDEQFF.